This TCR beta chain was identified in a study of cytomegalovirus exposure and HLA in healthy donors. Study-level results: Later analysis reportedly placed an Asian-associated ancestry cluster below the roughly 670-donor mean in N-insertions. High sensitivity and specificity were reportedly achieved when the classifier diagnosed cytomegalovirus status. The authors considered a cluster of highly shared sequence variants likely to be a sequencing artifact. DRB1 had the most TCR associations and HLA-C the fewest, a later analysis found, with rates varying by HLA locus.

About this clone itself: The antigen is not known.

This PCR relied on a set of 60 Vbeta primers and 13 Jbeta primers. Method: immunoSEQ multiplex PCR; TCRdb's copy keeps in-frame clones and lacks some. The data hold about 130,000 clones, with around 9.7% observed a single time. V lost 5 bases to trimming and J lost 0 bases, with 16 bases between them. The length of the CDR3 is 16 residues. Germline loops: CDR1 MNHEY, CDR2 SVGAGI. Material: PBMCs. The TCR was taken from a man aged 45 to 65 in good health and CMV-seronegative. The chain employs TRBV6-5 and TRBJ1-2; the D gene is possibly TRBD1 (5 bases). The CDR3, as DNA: TGTGCCAGCAGTCACTTACCGACAGAGGCTAACTATGGCTACACCTTC. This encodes CASSHLPTEANYGYTF.